Listed below are T cell receptor beta chains from one sample, sequenced in a study of cytomegalovirus exposure and HLA in healthy donors. Sequencing used immunoSEQ multiplex PCR; TCRdb keeps in-frame clones, though not all of them. Seen here are about 130,000 clones, roughly 79% observed once, and the top ten hold about 1.8%. Sequencing used PBMCs. The source is a woman aged 45 to 65 in good health and CMV-seronegative. Each CDR3 is given with its conserved first and last residue. D genes are given only for firm matches. A clone size is listed for some rows: how often the clone was seen (once, few, many), or a class if it is expanded.

V gene	D gene	J gene	clone size	CDR3 protein	CDR3 DNA
TRBV14	TRBD2	TRBJ2-3	-	CASSLATSGTDTQYF	TGTGCCAGCAGCCTTGCTACTAGCGGCACAGATACGCAGTATTTT
TRBV28	-	TRBJ1-1	-	CASTLLSTTEAFF	TGTGCCAGCACCCTTTTGAGCACCACTGAAGCTTTCTTT
TRBV5-6	TRBD1	TRBJ1-3	-	CASRAAGGTGNTIYF	TGTGCCAGCAGGGCTGCAGGGGGCACTGGAAACACCATATATTTT
TRBV7-9	TRBD2	TRBJ2-3	-	CASSPLSGTSGGTDTQYF	TGTGCCAGCAGCCCCCTCTCCGGGACTAGCGGGGGCACAGATACGCAGTATTTT
TRBV18	TRBD2	TRBJ2-1	-	CASSLDPGGNEQFF	TGTGCCAGCTCACTAGATCCGGGGGGCAATGAGCAGTTCTTC
TRBV15	-	TRBJ2-2	-	CATSTEADYTGELFF	TGTGCCACCAGCACAGAGGCCGATTACACCGGGGAGCTGTTTTTT
TRBV5-1	TRBD2	TRBJ2-1	-	CASGRGGTSLNEQFF	TGCGCCAGCGGCCGGGGCGGGACTAGCTTAAATGAGCAGTTCTTC
TRBV2	-	TRBJ1-1	-	CATHQRVNTEAFF	TGTGCCACGCACCAACGAGTGAACACTGAAGCTTTCTTT
TRBV4-3	-	TRBJ1-1	-	CASTQTFGAATEAFF	TGCGCCAGCACCCAGACCTTTGGGGCGGCGACTGAAGCTTTCTTT
TRBV15	TRBD1	TRBJ1-5	-	CATSQDRASNQPQHF	TGTGCCACCAGCCAAGACAGGGCTAGCAATCAGCCCCAGCATTTT
TRBV28	TRBD2	TRBJ2-1	-	CASTHGGGTTYNEQFF	TGTGCCAGCACCCACGGCGGCGGGACTACATACAATGAGCAGTTCTTC
TRBV29-1	-	TRBJ1-1	-	CSVEERRMNTEAFF	TGCAGCGTTGAAGAGAGGCGGATGAACACTGAAGCTTTCTTT
TRBV9	-	TRBJ2-1	-	CASSVGRASGEQFF	TGTGCCAGCAGCGTAGGTCGCGCGAGCGGGGAGCAGTTCTTC
TRBV6-6	TRBD1	TRBJ1-5	few	CASSKGTVSNQPQHF	TGTGCCAGCAGTAAAGGGACAGTTAGCAATCAGCCCCAGCATTTT
TRBV27	TRBD1	TRBJ1-2	-	CASSTDRGASPFYGYTF	TGTGCCAGCAGTACAGACAGGGGCGCCAGTCCTTTCTATGGCTACACCTTC
TRBV6-1	-	TRBJ1-1	-	CASSASEAANTEAFF	TGTGCCAGCAGTGCCTCTGAGGCTGCGAACACTGAAGCTTTCTTT
TRBV7-2	TRBD1	TRBJ1-1	-	CASSFGTGGTEAFF	TGTGCCAGCAGCTTCGGGACAGGGGGCACTGAAGCTTTCTTT
TRBV7-2	TRBD1	TRBJ2-7	-	CASSSGQGVDEQYF	TGTGCCAGCAGCTCGGGACAGGGGGTCGACGAGCAGTACTTC
TRBV30	TRBD2	TRBJ2-7	-	CAWSHGGGREPYEQYF	TGTGCCTGGAGTCACGGGGGGGGCAGGGAACCCTACGAGCAGTACTTC
TRBV30	TRBD1	TRBJ1-3	-	CAWSVSTGAGNTIYF	TGTGCCTGGAGTGTATCGACAGGGGCTGGAAACACCATATATTTT
TRBV5-6	-	TRBJ2-2	-	CASSLAWGWTGELFF	TGTGCCAGCAGCTTGGCATGGGGCTGGACCGGGGAGCTGTTTTTT
TRBV30	-	TRBJ1-2	-	CAWREYLTPNYGYTF	TGTGCCTGGCGGGAATATCTTACACCTAACTATGGCTACACCTTC
TRBV27	TRBD1	TRBJ1-4	-	CASSDRALGWRATNEKLFF	TGTGCCAGCAGCGACAGGGCCCTTGGCTGGCGGGCAACTAATGAAAAACTGTTTTTT
TRBV9	-	TRBJ2-3	once	CASSTGVTDTQYF	TGTGCCAGCAGTACGGGAGTGACAGATACGCAGTATTTT
TRBV12-5	-	TRBJ1-1	-	CASGPGLHTEAFF	TGTGCTAGTGGGCCGGGACTCCACACTGAAGCTTTCTTT
TRBV25-1	TRBD1	TRBJ1-5	few	CASSETGEQPQHF	TGTGCCAGCAGTGAAACAGGGGAACAGCCCCAGCATTTT
TRBV6-1	-	TRBJ1-1	-	CASSEWGGMNTEAFF	TGTGCCAGCAGTGAATGGGGGGGTATGAACACTGAAGCTTTCTTT
TRBV2	TRBD2	TRBJ2-3	few	CASSDSIPGLAGVGGDTQYF	TGTGCCAGCAGTGACTCAATACCGGGACTAGCGGGAGTCGGGGGGGATACGCAGTATTTT
TRBV7-9	TRBD1	TRBJ1-2	-	CASSEPGTGSIRYTF	TGTGCCAGCAGCGAACCCGGGACAGGGAGTATCCGCTACACCTTC
TRBV29-1	-	TRBJ1-1	-	CSVRTVNTEAFF	TGCAGCGTCCGCACAGTGAACACTGAAGCTTTCTTT
TRBV19	-	TRBJ2-1	-	CASTSGGGRAREQFF	TGTGCCAGTACCTCAGGTGGGGGCCGCGCAAGGGAGCAGTTCTTC
TRBV29-1	TRBD2	TRBJ2-7	once	CSVVASGRNYEQYF	TGCAGCGTTGTTGCTAGCGGGAGGAACTACGAGCAGTACTTC
TRBV7-9	-	TRBJ1-1	-	CASGGAANTEAFF	TGTGCCTCCGGTGGGGCAGCGAACACTGAAGCTTTCTTT
TRBV30	TRBD2	TRBJ2-2	few	CAWKRTSGSWITGELFF	TGTGCCTGGAAAAGGACTAGCGGGAGTTGGATCACCGGGGAGCTGTTTTTT
TRBV2	-	TRBJ1-5	-	CASSEQGLDPNQPQHF	TGTGCCAGCAGTGAACAGGGTCTCGATCCCAATCAGCCCCAGCATTTT